This T cell receptor (beta chain) was documented in a study of beta chain features in type 1 diabetes. CDR1 MDHEN and CDR2 SYDVKM come from the germline V gene. The CDR3 has 14 residues. With 7 bases removed from V and 3 bases from J, the gap between germline ends came to 14 bases. The investigators reverse transcribed all of the isolated RNA, so they sequenced expressed TCRB transcripts. Only in-frame clones appear in the TCRdb table, and some are missing; sequencing was by immunoSEQ multiplex PCR. The sample contains 400,000 to 600,000 clones, approximately 30% of which appear only once. This receptor was obtained from a man aged 18 to 30 in good health. Material: naive CD4+ T cells from blood. The genes are TRBV28 and TRBJ2-3; no definite D call. The CDR3 nucleotides are TGTGCCAGCACGTCTCCGCCCGGGACAGATACGCAGTATTTT. Its protein product is CASTSPPGTDTQYF.